This T cell receptor beta chain is from a study of T cells in Graves' hyperthyroidism and ophthalmopathy. Study summary: Before treatment of any kind, peripheral blood was taken at initial diagnosis. Study-level points and caveats: In the blood, most expanded thyroid clonotypes above 0.001 appeared as well. A 13 V-J signature model discriminated ophthalmopathy versus stable hyperthyroidism.

Remarks on this clonotype: The antigen remains unidentified.

The investigators amplified TCR beta CDR3 regions from RNA transcripts. HTBI primers were the set used in a first-round RT-PCR of the TCR CDR3. TCRdb redid the calling of the multiplex PCR reads with MiXCR, one entry per CDR3 protein. The table shows 800,000 or so distinct CDR3 sequences, with roughly 37% occurring only once. The CDR3 extends over 10 amino acids. Deletions cut 5 bases from V and 14 bases from J, with 15 bases between. CDR1 is SQVTM and CDR2 is ANQGSEA in the germline V gene. Calling Graves' hyperthyroidism stable meant ophthalmopathy did not progress within 18 months. Sequencing input: blood. The receptor was derived from a man aged 18 to 30 with Graves' hyperthyroidism. The chain joins TRBV29-1 to TRBJ1-2; D might be TRBD1 (5 bases). CDR3 amino acids: CSVSTGTGTF. DNA of the CDR3: TGCAGCGTTAGTACAGGTACTGGGACCTTC.